The 27 T cell receptor beta chains given below trace back to one sample, sequenced in a study of post-analysis software for immune sequencing data. Unique-molecular-identifier-tagged TCR beta cDNA libraries were used. MiXCR was run by TCRdb on the PCR reads, yielding one entry per CDR3 protein. The table shows about 430,000 distinct CDR3 sequences, with approximately 39% occurring only once. Study observations and caveats: Patients used about five TRBV segments, including TRBV5-6, TRBV5-1 and TRBV20-1, more often than controls.

Their recognized antigens are unknown. Sequenced sample: blood. These receptors were collected from a girl aged 2 to 10 with multiple sclerosis.

This clonotype turned up a few times. This rearrangement joins TRBV6-5 to TRBJ2-7, with unresolved D. Germline V gene sequence: CDR1 MNHEY, CDR2 SVGAGI. This CDR3 is 15 amino acids long. V was clipped by 4 bases and J by 0 bases, with 13 bases between them. Written as DNA, the CDR3 is TGTGCCAGCAGTTTATACAACAGCCCCTCCTACGAGCAGTACTTC. It yields the protein CASSLYNSPSYEQYF.

V usage is TRBV7-9 and J usage is TRBJ2-7, with TRBD2 matching 12 bases. Germline-derived CDR1 and CDR2 are SEHNR and FQNEAQ (reference sequence). With V trimmed by 2 bases and J by 7 bases, 3 bases remained unmatched. The CDR3 is 14 residues long. The CDR3 is CASSLPSGREEQYF. The CDR3 bases are TGTGCCAGCAGCTTACCTAGCGGGAGGGAAGAGCAGTACTTC.

The chain carries TRBV20-1 and TRBJ2-5; D ambiguous. The last part of the DNA fits TRBJ2-7 better; the J call may be wrong. The CDR3 has 14 residues. Germline values: CDR1 DFQATT, CDR2 SNEGSKA (reference sequence). Here the CDR3 reads CSARDSEKVYEQYF. Here the CDR3 DNA reads TGCAGTGCTAGAGATAGTGAGAAAGTCTACGAGCAGTACTTC.

This chain joins TRBV7-8 and TRBJ1-2; 9 positions match TRBD1. The germline V gene encodes CDR1 SGHVS and CDR2 FQNEAQ. The CDR3 contains 14 residues. V was clipped by 3 bases and J by 8 bases; unmatched bases: 7. CDR3 in DNA: TGTGCCAGCAGCTTCTCGGACAGGGGCTACGGCTACACCTTC. Protein: CASSFSDRGYGYTF.

The chain is built from TRBV5-1 and TRBJ2-5, with 10 bases lining up with TRBD1. In germline, CDR1 is SGHRS, CDR2 YFSETQ. The CDR3 spans 15 residues. V gave up 0 bases and J gave up 3 bases; unmatched junction bases: 2. The CDR3 bases are TGCGCCAGCAGCTTGGCCGGGACAGGGGAAGAGACCCAGTACTTC. Translation gives CASSLAGTGEETQYF.

Of note for this clonotype: A much larger clone differs by one base, so this may be a read error. V and J are TRBV29-1 and TRBJ2-4; possibly TRBD2 for D (5 bases). The CDR3 consists of 15 residues. Trimming took off 0 bases at V and 13 bases at J, with 22 bases between the two ends. The germline CDR1 and CDR2 sequences are SQVTM and ANQGSEA. The CDR3 loop is CSVEEGKAQYGEQYF. For the CDR3, the DNA is TGCAGCGTTGAAGAGGGCAAGGCCCAGTATGGGGAGCAGTACTTC. Combining the CDR3 with reference TRBV29-1 and TRBJ2-4 gives the whole variable domain SAVISQKPSRDICQRGTSLTIQCQVDSQVTMMFWYRQQPGQSLTLIATANQGSEATYESGFVIDKFPISRPNLTFSTLTVSNMSPEDSSIYLCSVEEGKAQYGEQYFGAGTRLSVL.

The rearrangement uses TRBV5-8 and TRBJ2-7; 9 bases are shared with TRBD2. Germline V gene data show CDR1 as SGHTS and CDR2 as YDEGEE. The length of the CDR3 is 17 residues. Trimming at V came to 7 bases and at J to 3 bases, leaving 17 bases not matched to a gene. CDR3 residues: CASDRGLAEVPSYEQYF. CDR3 DNA: TGTGCCAGCGATCGGGGACTAGCCGAGGTTCCGAGCTACGAGCAGTACTTC.

Note on this clonotype: No conserved phenylalanine or tryptophan ends this CDR3, so it is likely a read error. This chain uses TRBV20-1 with TRBJ2-5, with TRBD2 identical over 8 bases. The DNA matches TRBJ2-7 better at its end, which makes the J call doubtful. This CDR3 has 20 residues. Germline lookup yields CDR1 DFQATT and CDR2 SNEGSKA (reference sequence). Here the CDR3 reads CSARERYRREGLFRPYEQYL. The CDR3 bases are TGCAGTGCTAGAGAGCGTTATCGCCGGGAGGGCCTCTTTCGACCCTACGAGCAGTACCTC.

The chain is built from TRBV11-2 and TRBJ2-5; D gene uncertain. Germline V gene lookup returns CDR1 SGHAT and CDR2 FQNNGV. The CDR3 loop spans 12 amino acids. V was cut by 4 bases and J by 5 bases, with 8 bases left in between. CDR3 sequence reads: CASSWPTETQYF. CDR3 bases: TGTGCCAGCAGCTGGCCGACTGAGACCCAGTACTTC.

The chain employs TRBV6-5 and TRBJ2-7; no reliable D call. The germline V gene has CDR1 MNHEY and CDR2 SVGAGI. The germline V and J ends were trimmed by 2 bases and 2 bases, with 16 bases remaining between them. The CDR3 spans 16 residues. CDR3 region: CASSYAETLGPYEQYF. The CDR3 DNA is TGTGCCAGCAGTTACGCAGAAACTCTAGGGCCCTACGAGCAGTACTTC.

This chain links TRBV21-1 with TRBJ2-1; TRBD1 is taken as the D call from the table, unchecked against the DNA. TRBV21-1 is termed a pseudogene. There are 18 residues in the CDR3. The CDR3, as DNA: TGTGCCAGCAGCAGCCTGAGTGGGCGGAGAGCGCTTTACAATGAGCAGTTCTTC. Translated, it gives CASSSLSGRRALYNEQFF.

The chain is built from TRBV7-3 and TRBJ2-7; D unresolved. The J call may be in error: the DNA end matches TRBJ2-5 better. The CDR3 totals 14 residues. Germline V gene data show CDR1 as SGHTA and CDR2 as FQGTGA. CDR3 DNA: TGTGCCAGCAGCTTATCAGGAACCCAAGAGACCCAGTACTTC. Translated, it gives CASSLSGTQETQYF.

The chain is built from TRBV20-1 and TRBJ1-5; D is possibly TRBD1 (5 bases). From germline, CDR1 is DFQATT and CDR2 SNEGSKA (reference sequence). V was clipped by 8 bases and J by 0 bases, with 20 bases between them. The CDR3 length is 16 residues. CDR3 in amino acids: CSTTEAGTDSNQPQHF. In DNA form, the CDR3 reads TGCAGTACCACGGAAGCGGGGACGGATAGCAATCAGCCCCAGCATTTT.

This clonotype is a singleton in its sample. The genes are TRBV27 and TRBJ2-7; D is ambiguous. V was trimmed by 5 bases and J by 6 bases, leaving 20 bases between them. This CDR3 contains 15 residues. Per the germline V gene, CDR1 is MNHEY and CDR2 is SMNVEV (reference sequence). Written as DNA, the CDR3 is TGTGCCAGCAGTCCCACCGGCCCGGTTAAGGGCGAGCAGTACTTC. Translation: CASSPTGPVKGEQYF.

In its sample, this clonotype was seen a few times. CDR3: CASSPRTGYRTEAFF. DNA for the CDR3: TGCGCCAGCAGCCCGAGGACAGGGTATAGGACTGAAGCTTTCTTT. The rearrangement links TRBV5-1 to TRBJ1-1; 8 bases align to TRBD1. The CDR3 has 15 amino acids. V shed 4 bases, J shed 5 bases, and the junction held 10 bases outside the gene matches. CDR1 and CDR2 from the germline V gene are SGHRS and YFSETQ.

The J gene is TRBJ2-1, the V gene TRBV7-2, with 8 positions matching TRBD2. V trimming: 5 bases; J trimming: 9 bases; junction bases outside the gene matches: 12. This CDR3 has 15 amino acids. CDR1 is SGHTA, CDR2 FQGNSA, per germline. The CDR3 bases are TGTGCCAGCAGCCTAAGCGGGGGCTTCCCCGCTGAGCAGTTCTTC. Translating it yields CASSLSGGFPAEQFF.

The rearrangement joins TRBV4-3 to TRBJ1-6; D unresolved. Germline CDR1 reads LGHNA; CDR2 reads YSLEER. The V end was cut by 1 base, the J end by 4 bases, with 11 bases between. CDR3 length equals 16 residues. CDR3 DNA sequence: TGCGCCAGCAGCCAAGGAAGGACCCAGTATAATTCACCCCTCCACTTT. It codes for CASSQGRTQYNSPLHF.

The chain is built from TRBV4-2 and TRBJ2-3; 9 positions match TRBD2. The CDR3 is 16 amino acids. The ends lost 4 bases at V and 0 bases at J; junction bases unmatched: 5. Germline CDR1 and CDR2: LGHNA and YNFKEQ. CDR3 loop: CASSPRLAASTDTQYF. The CDR3 nucleotides are TGTGCCAGCAGCCCTAGACTAGCGGCGAGCACAGATACGCAGTATTTT.

V and J are TRBV7-9 and TRBJ1-2; D possibly corresponds to TRBD1 (5 bases). CDR1 and CDR2 from the germline V gene are SEHNR and FQNEAQ (reference sequence). This CDR3 is 17 amino acids long. V lost 0 bases, J lost 1 base, and 15 bases lay in between. The CDR3 DNA sequence: TGTGCCAGCAGCTTAGCAGGGGACCGCACCTATAACTATGGCTACACCTTC. This encodes CASSLAGDRTYNYGYTF.

This chain links TRBV7-9 with TRBJ1-4; TRBD1 might be the D (5 bases). Trimming shortened V by 2 bases and J by 2 bases, and 18 bases separated the two germline ends. Germline lookup yields CDR1 SEHNR and CDR2 FQNEAQ (reference sequence). The CDR3 loop spans 18 amino acids. CDR3 residues: CASSLIFGEGYTNEKLFF. In DNA form, the CDR3 reads TGTGCCAGCAGCTTAATCTTCGGAGAGGGGTATACTAATGAAAAACTGTTTTTT.

The rearrangement uses TRBV6-1 and TRBJ2-5, with a weak D call TRBD1 (6 bases). Germline V lookup: CDR1 MNHNS, CDR2 SASEGT. With 4 bases removed from V and 4 bases from J, the gap between germline ends came to 16 bases. The CDR3 contains 15 residues. CDR3 residues: CASSGNFGTRETQYF. As DNA, the CDR3 is TGTGCCAGCAGTGGTAATTTCGGGACAAGAGAGACCCAGTACTTC.

This clonotype was observed a few times. The rearrangement links TRBV5-1 to TRBJ1-2; D unresolved. V was pared by 0 bases and J by 6 bases, with 15 bases between. Germline values: CDR1 SGHRS, CDR2 YFSETQ. The CDR3 length is 15 residues. CDR3 nucleotides: TGCGCCAGCAGCTTGGAATCACCCGAGGTTGATGGCTACACCTTC. Encoded protein: CASSLESPEVDGYTF.

V usage is TRBV28 and J usage is TRBJ1-1; perhaps TRBD1 as D (5 bases). Germline CDR1 reads MDHEN; CDR2 reads SYDVKM. This CDR3 has 12 residues. V lost 2 bases to trimming and J lost 9 bases, with 10 bases between them. The DNA for the CDR3 is TGTGCCAGCAGTTTAAGACAGACGAAAGCTTTCTTT. This codes for CASSLRQTKAFF.

In this sample, this clonotype turned up a few times. The chain uses TRBV12-3 or TRBV12-4 and TRBJ1-2, with a possible D match to TRBD1 (5 bases). The V end lost 5 bases, the J end lost 0 bases, and 16 bases lay between the germline ends. This CDR3 spans 16 amino acids. DNA of the CDR3: TGTGCCAGCAGTGCGCTAGCGGGGGTGCCTAACTATGGCTACACCTTC. Its translation: CASSALAGVPNYGYTF.

V and J are TRBV7-9 and TRBJ2-2; D is undetermined. CDR1 is SEHNR, CDR2 FQNEAQ, per germline (reference sequence). The CDR3 consists of 16 residues. Trimming removed 3 bases from V and 2 bases from J, with 13 bases in between. CDR3 sequence: CASSFRVRINTGELFF. CDR3 bases: TGTGCCAGCAGCTTTCGAGTCAGGATAAACACCGGGGAGCTGTTTTTT.

The genes are TRBV5-1 and TRBJ2-2; 10 bases are shared with TRBD2. The CDR3 spans 18 residues. Germline assignment: CDR1 SGHRS and CDR2 YFSETQ. Trimming at V came to 3 bases and at J to 0 bases, leaving 8 bases not matched to a gene. The CDR3 DNA follows: TGCGCCAGCAGCTCGGGACTAGCGAATCGACCGAACACCGGGGAGCTGTTTTTT. Its protein product is CASSSGLANRPNTGELFF.

This clonotype appeared once. The chain links TRBV5-1 to TRBJ2-1; D call uncertain. Germline CDR1 SGHRS, CDR2 YFSETQ. The CDR3 covers 18 residues. The V gene lost 4 bases and the J gene lost 5 bases, with 25 bases spanning the gap. In DNA form, the CDR3 reads TGCGCCAGCAGCCCGATTCAGGTGTTTTGGAAGGGAAACAATGAGCAGTTCTTC. Translating it yields CASSPIQVFWKGNNEQFF.